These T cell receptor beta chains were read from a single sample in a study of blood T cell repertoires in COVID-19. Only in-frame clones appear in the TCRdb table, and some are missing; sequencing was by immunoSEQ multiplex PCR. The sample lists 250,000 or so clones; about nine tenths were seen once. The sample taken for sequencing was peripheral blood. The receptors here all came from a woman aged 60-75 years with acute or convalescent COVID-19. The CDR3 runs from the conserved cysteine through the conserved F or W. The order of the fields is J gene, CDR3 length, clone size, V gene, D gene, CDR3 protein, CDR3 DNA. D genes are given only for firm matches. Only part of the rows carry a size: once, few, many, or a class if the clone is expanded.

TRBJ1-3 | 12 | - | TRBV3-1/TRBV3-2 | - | CAIQGSGNTIYF | TGTGCAATACAGGGCTCTGGAAACACCATATATTTT
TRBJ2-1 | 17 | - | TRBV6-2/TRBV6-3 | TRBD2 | CASSHRTSGGPYNEQFF | TGTGCCAGCAGCCACAGGACTAGCGGGGGGCCCTACAATGAGCAGTTCTTC
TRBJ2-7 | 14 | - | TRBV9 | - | CASTPGQETYEQYF | TGTGCCAGCACCCCGGGACAAGAGACCTACGAGCAGTACTTC
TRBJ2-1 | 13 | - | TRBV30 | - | CAWRLRGRNEQFF | TGTGCCTGGAGGCTGAGAGGCCGCAATGAGCAGTTCTTC
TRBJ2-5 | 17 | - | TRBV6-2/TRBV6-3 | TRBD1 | CASSYLTGTATQETQYF | TGTGCCAGCAGTTACTTAACCGGGACAGCGACCCAAGAGACCCAGTACTTC
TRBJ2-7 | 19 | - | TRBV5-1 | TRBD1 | CASSLSLNAVRQGFDEQYF | TGCGCCAGCAGCTTGTCCCTAAACGCTGTACGACAGGGTTTCGACGAGCAGTACTTC
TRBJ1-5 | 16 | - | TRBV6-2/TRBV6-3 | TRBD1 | CASSRSGTGGNQPQHF | TGTGCCAGCAGCAGATCCGGGACAGGGGGCAATCAGCCCCAGCATTTT
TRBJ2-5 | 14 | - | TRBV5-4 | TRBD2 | CASSLGLAGVTQYF | TGTGCCAGCAGCCTCGGACTAGCGGGGGTGACCCAGTACTTC
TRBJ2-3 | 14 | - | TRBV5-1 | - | CASSWGTLRDTQYF | TGCGCCAGCAGCTGGGGGACTTTGCGCGATACGCAGTATTTT
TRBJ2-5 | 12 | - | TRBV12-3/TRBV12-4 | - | CASSRGGETQYF | TGTGCCAGCAGTAGGGGCGGTGAGACCCAGTACTTC
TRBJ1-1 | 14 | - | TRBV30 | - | CAWSVRGYDTEAFF | TGTGCCTGGAGTGTACGCGGGTATGACACTGAAGCTTTCTTT
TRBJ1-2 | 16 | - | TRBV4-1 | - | CASSQGISRGADGYTF | TGCGCCAGCAGCCAAGGGATTTCACGGGGGGCGGATGGCTACACCTTC
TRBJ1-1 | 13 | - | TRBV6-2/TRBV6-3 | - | CASSSQGNTEAFF | TGTGCCAGCAGTTCACAGGGGAACACTGAAGCTTTCTTT
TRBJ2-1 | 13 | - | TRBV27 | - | CASSRAPWSEQFF | TGTGCCAGCAGTAGAGCTCCCTGGAGTGAGCAGTTCTTC
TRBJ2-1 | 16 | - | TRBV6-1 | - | CASSVGGAHSYNEQFF | TGTGCCAGCAGTGTGGGCGGGGCCCACTCCTACAATGAGCAGTTCTTC
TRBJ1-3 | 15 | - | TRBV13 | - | CASTKGWGPGNTIYF | TGTGCCAGCACCAAAGGTTGGGGGCCAGGAAACACCATATATTTT
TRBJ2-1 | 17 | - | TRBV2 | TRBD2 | CASSGPRLAGSYNEQFF | TGTGCCAGCAGTGGGCCCCGACTAGCCGGATCCTACAATGAGCAGTTCTTC
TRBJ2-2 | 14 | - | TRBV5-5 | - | CASSLHLLAGELFF | TGTGCCAGCAGCTTACACCTCCTGGCCGGGGAGCTGTTTTTT
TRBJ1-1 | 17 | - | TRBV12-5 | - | CASGLVQGGAVNTEAFF | TGTGCTAGTGGTTTGGTACAAGGGGGGGCGGTTAACACTGAAGCTTTCTTT
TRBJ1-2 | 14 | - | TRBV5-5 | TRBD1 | CASSAWGQPGGYTF | TGTGCCAGCAGCGCCTGGGGACAGCCGGGGGGCTACACCTTC
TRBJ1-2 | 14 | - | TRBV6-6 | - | CASSIGPRNYGYTF | TGTGCCAGCAGCATCGGCCCCAGGAACTATGGCTACACCTTC
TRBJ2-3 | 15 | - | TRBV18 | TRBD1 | CASSPTGVSTDTQYF | TGTGCCAGCTCACCCACAGGGGTCAGCACAGATACGCAGTATTTT
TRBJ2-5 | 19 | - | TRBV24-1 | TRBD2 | CATSDSVAGTSGGWETQYF | TGTGCCACCAGTGATTCCGTCGCCGGGACTAGCGGGGGCTGGGAGACCCAGTACTTC
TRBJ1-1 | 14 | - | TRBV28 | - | CASSFPDSRTEAFF | TGTGCCAGCAGTTTCCCGGACAGCCGCACTGAAGCTTTCTTT
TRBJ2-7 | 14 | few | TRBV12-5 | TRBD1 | CASGTSGQVREQYF | TGTGCTAGTGGTACCTCGGGACAGGTCCGCGAGCAGTACTTC